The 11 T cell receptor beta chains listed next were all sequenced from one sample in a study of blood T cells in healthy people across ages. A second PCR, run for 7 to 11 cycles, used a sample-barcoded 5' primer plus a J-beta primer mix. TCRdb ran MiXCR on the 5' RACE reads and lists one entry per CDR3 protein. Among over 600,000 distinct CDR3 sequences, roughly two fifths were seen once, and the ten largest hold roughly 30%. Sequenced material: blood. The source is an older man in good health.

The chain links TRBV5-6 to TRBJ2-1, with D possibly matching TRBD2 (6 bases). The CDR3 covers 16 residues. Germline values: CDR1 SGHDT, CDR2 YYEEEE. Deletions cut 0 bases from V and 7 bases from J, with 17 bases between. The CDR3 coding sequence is TGTGCCAGCAGCTTGGTAGCCAGCGGGTATCAGAATGAGCAGTTCTTC. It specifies CASSLVASGYQNEQFF.

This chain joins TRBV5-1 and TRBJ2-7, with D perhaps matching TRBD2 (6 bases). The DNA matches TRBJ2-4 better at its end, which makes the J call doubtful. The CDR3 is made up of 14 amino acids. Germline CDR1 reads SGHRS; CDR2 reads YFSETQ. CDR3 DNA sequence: TGCGCCAGCAACCCGGACGGGAGCAAAAACATTCAGTACTTC. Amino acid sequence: CASNPDGSKNIQYF.

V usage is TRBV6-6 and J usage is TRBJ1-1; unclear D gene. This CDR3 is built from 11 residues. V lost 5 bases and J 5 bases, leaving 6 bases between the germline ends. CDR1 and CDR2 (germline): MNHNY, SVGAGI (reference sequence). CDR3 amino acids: CASSTRTEAFF. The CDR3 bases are TGTGCCAGCAGTACAAGAACTGAAGCTTTCTTT.

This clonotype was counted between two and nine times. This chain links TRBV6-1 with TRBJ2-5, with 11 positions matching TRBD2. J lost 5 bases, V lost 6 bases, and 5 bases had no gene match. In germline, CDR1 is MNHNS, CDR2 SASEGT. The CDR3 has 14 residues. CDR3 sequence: CASRGIAGGETQYF. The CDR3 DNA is TGTGCCAGCAGGGGTATAGCGGGAGGGGAGACCCAGTACTTC.

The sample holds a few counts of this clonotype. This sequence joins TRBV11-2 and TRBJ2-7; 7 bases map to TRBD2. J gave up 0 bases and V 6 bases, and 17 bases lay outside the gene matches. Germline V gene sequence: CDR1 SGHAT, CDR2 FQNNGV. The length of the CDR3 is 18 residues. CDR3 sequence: CASSSTAWGLRSSYEQYF. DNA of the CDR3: TGTGCCAGCAGTTCAACCGCCTGGGGACTAAGGAGCTCCTACGAGCAGTACTTC.

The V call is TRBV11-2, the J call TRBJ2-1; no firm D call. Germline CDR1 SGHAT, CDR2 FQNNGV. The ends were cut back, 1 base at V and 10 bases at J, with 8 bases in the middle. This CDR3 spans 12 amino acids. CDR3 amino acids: CASSLVVEEQFF. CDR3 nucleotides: TGTGCCAGCAGCTTAGTGGTGGAAGAGCAGTTCTTC.

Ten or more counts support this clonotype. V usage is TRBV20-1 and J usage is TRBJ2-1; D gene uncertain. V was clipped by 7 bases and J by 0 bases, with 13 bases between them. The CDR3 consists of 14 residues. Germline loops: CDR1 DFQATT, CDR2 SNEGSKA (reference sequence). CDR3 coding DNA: TGCAGTGTTAGGCAGGTTAGCTCCTACAATGAGCAGTTCTTC. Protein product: CSVRQVSSYNEQFF.

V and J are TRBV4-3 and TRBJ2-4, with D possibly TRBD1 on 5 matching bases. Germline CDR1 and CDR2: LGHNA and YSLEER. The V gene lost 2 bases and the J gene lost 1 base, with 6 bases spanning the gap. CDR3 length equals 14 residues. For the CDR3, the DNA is TGCGCCAGCAGCCAAAACAGGGCCAAAAACATTCAGTACTTC. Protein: CASSQNRAKNIQYF.

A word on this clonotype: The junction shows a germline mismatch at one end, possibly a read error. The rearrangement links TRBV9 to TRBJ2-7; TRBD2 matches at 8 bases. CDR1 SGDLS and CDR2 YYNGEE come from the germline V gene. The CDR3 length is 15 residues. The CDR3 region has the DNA TGTGCCAGCAGCAAGGTAGCGGGAATTCTGGACGAGCGGTACTTC. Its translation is CASSKVAGILDERYF.

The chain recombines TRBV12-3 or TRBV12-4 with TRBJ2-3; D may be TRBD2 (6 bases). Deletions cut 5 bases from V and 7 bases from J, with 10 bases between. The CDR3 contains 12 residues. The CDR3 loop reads CASSPGRNTQYF. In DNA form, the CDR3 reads TGTGCCAGCAGTCCGGGGAGGAATACGCAGTATTTT.

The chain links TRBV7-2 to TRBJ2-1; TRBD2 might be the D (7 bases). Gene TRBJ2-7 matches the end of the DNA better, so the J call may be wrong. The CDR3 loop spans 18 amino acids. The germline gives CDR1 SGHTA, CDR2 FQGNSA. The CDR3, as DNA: TGTGCCAGCAGCCCATCTACGGGGGGCGGTAGCTCCTACAATGAGCAGTACTTC. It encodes CASSPSTGGGSSYNEQYF.